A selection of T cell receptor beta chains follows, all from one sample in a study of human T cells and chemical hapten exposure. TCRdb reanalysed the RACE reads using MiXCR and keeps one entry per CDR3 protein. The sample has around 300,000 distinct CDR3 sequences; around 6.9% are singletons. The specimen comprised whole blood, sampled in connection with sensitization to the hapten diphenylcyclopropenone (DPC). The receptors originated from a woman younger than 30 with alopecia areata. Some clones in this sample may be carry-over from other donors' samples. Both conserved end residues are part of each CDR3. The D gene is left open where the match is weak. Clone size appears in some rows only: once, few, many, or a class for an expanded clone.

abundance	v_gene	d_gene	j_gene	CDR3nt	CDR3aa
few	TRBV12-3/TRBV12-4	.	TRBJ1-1	TGTGCCAGCAGCCTTACCAGGGTGTCGGGCACTGAAGCTTTCTTT	CASSLTRVSGTEAFF
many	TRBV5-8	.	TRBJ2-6	TGTGCCAGCAGCTTGGTCGCAGTTCTCTCTGGGGCCAACGTCCTGACTTTC	CASSLVAVLSGANVLTF
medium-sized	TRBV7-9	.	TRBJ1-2	TGTGCCAGCAGCCCTACAGGGCCTAACTATGGCTACACCTTC	CASSPTGPNYGYTF
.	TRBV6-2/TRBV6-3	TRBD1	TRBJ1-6	TGTGCCAGCAGTACCGGGACAGGGTACTCACCCCTCCACTTT	CASSTGTGYSPLHF
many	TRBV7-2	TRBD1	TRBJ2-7	TGTGCCAGCAGCTTTTCCGGACAGGGGAGCTCCTACGAGCAGTACTTC	CASSFSGQGSSYEQYF
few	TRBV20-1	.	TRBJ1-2	TGCAGTGCGAAGAGGTCCGGGGTGGATGGCTACACCTTC	CSAKRSGVDGYTF
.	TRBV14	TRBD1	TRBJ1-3	TGTGCCAGCAGCCATGCAGGGGGCTATTCTGGAAACACCATATATTTT	CASSHAGGYSGNTIYF
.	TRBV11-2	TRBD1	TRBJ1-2	TGTGCCAGCAGCTCCCTCCGGGACAGGGGTAACTATGGCTACACCTTC	CASSSLRDRGNYGYTF
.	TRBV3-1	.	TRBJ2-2	TGTGCCAGCAGCCAAGAAGGTTGGCTGTTTTTT	CASSQEGWLFF
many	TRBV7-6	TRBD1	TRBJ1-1	TGTGCCAGCAGCACTAACAGGGGAATTCCTGAAGCTTTCTTT	CASSTNRGIPEAFF
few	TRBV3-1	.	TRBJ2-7	TGTGCCAGCAGCCACAGGACAGCTACCTACGAGCAGTACTTC	CASSHRTATYEQYF
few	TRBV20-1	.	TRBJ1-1	TGCAGTGCCCCAATACCAGGGATGAACACTGAAGCTTTCTTT	CSAPIPGMNTEAFF
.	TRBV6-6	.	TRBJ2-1	TGTGCCAGCAGCCGGTCGAACGGGGACAATGAGCAGTTCTTC	CASSRSNGDNEQFF
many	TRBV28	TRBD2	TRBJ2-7	TGTGCCAGCGGAGCTAGCGGGGGGGTCTCCTACGAGCAGTACTTC	CASGASGGVSYEQYF
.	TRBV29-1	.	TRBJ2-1	TGCAGCGTGGCCTGGACTGTCTACAATGAGCAGTTCTTC	CSVAWTVYNEQFF
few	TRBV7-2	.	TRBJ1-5	TGTGCCAGCAGCTTATTAGGGATTCACAATCAGCCCCAGCATTTT	CASSLLGIHNQPQHF
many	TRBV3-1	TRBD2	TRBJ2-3	TGTGCCAGCAGCCAAGATGGAGCGGGGGCTACAGATACGCAGTATTTT	CASSQDGAGATDTQYF
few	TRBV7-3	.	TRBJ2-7	TGTGCCAGCAGCCCCGGGGGGCGGGATGAGCAGTACTTC	CASSPGGRDEQYF
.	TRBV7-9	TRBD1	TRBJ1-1	TGTGCCAGCAGCCTACGACAGGGGACAGGAGCTTTCTTT	CASSLRQGTGAFF
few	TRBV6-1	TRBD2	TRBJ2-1	TGTGCCAGCAGTGAAGTAAGGACTAGCGGGGACCGTTTCTACAATGAGCAGTTCTTC	CASSEVRTSGDRFYNEQFF
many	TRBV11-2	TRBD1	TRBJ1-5	TGTGCCAGCAGCACAGGGGTTGGGGACAATCAGCCCCAGCATTTT	CASSTGVGDNQPQHF
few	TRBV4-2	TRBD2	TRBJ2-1	TGTGCCAGCAGCCAAGTACTAGCGGGGGCCTCCAAAATCTTCTTC	CASSQVLAGASKIFF
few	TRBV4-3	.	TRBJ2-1	TGCGCCAGCAGCCAAGAACACAGCGGCAATGAGCAGTTCTTC	CASSQEHSGNEQFF